These 2 T cell receptor beta chains originate from one sample sequenced in a study of technical replicates of blood from several donors. The repertoire was sequenced with immunoSEQ multiplex PCR; TCRdb's copy has only in-frame clones and lacks some. The repertoire consists of fewer than 65,000 clones, with around 87% occurring once and the leading ten covering roughly 5%. Sample: PBMCs. These TCRs come from a human donor in good health. Some clones in this sample may be carry-over from other donors' samples.

CDR3 DNA: TGCGCCAGCAGACTCGATCGGACAGGGCGGTCTTCACCCCTCCACTTT. Amino acids: CASRLDRTGRSSPLHF. The chain is built from TRBV4-1 and TRBJ1-6, with 8 nucleotides matching TRBD1. This CDR3 has 16 residues. Germline V CDR1 and CDR2: MGHRA, YSYEKL. The J segment lost 9 bases and the V segment lost 6 bases, leaving 13 bases of the junction unmatched.

This clone was observed a single time. The rearrangement uses TRBV7-6 and TRBJ1-6, with 7 positions matching TRBD1. After removal of 5 bases from V and 10 bases from J, the junction contained 8 bases not matched to a gene. CDR3 length equals 14 residues. Germline values: CDR1 SGHVS, CDR2 FNYEAQ. This CDR3 reads CASSPRTGSSPLHF. The CDR3 DNA is TGTGCCAGCAGCCCCCGGACAGGTTCCTCACCCCTCCACTTT.